This T cell receptor beta chain was identified during a study of blood T cell repertoires in COVID-19. As for the study in general: COVID-19 samples from acute and convalescent phases originated in the United States, Italy and Spain. T cells, B-cell-depleted T cells, or PBMCs supplied cDNA or gDNA.

Per the original data handling: Scientists estimated how many nucleated cells there were by amplifying reference gene primers. Profiled with immunoSEQ multiplex PCR; TCRdb holds only in-frame clones, not every one. V, J and clone size derive from that table, while D and trimming were established from the DNA sequence. In the table there are 100,000 or so clones, about 87% of which are singletons. In its sample, this clone was seen a few times. After removal of 5 bases from V and 2 bases from J, the junction contained 12 bases not matched to a gene. CDR1 SGHAT and CDR2 FQNNGV come from the germline V gene. The CDR3 runs 18 residues.

This receptor was obtained from a man in his fifties or sixties with acute or convalescent COVID-19. The sequenced material came from peripheral blood. The chain couples TRBV11-2 to TRBJ2-2; TRBD2 matches at 9 bases. The CDR3, as DNA: TGTGCCAGCAGCCCGGGGGATCTAGCGGGGCTTAACACCGGGGAGCTGTTTTTT. Translated, it gives CASSPGDLAGLNTGELFF.